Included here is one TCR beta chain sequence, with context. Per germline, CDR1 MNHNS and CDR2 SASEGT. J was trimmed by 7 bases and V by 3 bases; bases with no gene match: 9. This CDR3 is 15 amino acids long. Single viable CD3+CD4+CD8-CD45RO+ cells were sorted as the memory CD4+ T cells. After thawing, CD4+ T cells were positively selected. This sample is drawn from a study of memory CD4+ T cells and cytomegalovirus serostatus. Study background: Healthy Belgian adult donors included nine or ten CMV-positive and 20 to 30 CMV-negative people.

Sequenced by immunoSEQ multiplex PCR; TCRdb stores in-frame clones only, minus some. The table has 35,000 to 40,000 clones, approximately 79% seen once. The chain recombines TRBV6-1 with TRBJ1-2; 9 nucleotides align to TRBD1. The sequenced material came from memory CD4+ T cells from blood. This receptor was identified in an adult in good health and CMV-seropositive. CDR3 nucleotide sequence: TGTGCCAGCAGTGAGCCGGGACAGGGCTTGTTTGGCTACACCTTC. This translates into CASSEPGQGLFGYTF.